A single sample gave rise to the 19 T cell receptor beta chains below, sequenced in a study of T-cell reconstitution after alpha-beta-depleted transplantation in children. Molecular barcoding with unique molecular identifiers was used for the TCRbeta library. TCRdb called the PCR reads again in MiXCR, with one record for every CDR3 protein. The sample consists of fewer than 700,000 distinct CDR3 sequences, 10% to 15% of them appearing once. The sequences come from PBMCs, mostly from graft donor cells, collected 360 days after TCRalphabeta/CD19-depleted stem cell transplant. The receptor set was obtained from a male patient between 5 and 17 years old who had a stem cell transplant for acute myeloid leukemia, so the T cells may come from the graft donor.

The gene calls are TRBV21-1 and TRBJ2-3; the table calls TRBD2, which could not be checked here. TRBV21-1 is reported as a pseudogene. The CDR3 loop spans 14 amino acids. CDR3 sequence: CASMGGSRTDTQYF. CDR3 nucleotides: TGTGCCAGCATGGGCGGGAGTCGAACAGATACGCAGTATTTT.

The chain recombines TRBV29-1 with TRBJ2-7; D might be TRBD2 (5 bases). The CDR3 has 11 amino acids. V gave up 4 bases and J gave up 6 bases, with 10 bases separating them. Germline V CDR1 and CDR2: SQVTM, ANQGSEA. Written as DNA, the CDR3 is TGCAGCGTTGTAAAGGACTTCGAGCAGTACTTC. Protein: CSVVKDFEQYF.

This clonotype showed up just a few times. This chain joins TRBV29-1 and TRBJ1-1; D is uncertain. The CDR3 consists of 13 residues. Germline V gene sequence: CDR1 SQVTM, CDR2 ANQGSEA. V was trimmed by 6 bases and J by 6 bases, leaving 17 bases between them. The CDR3 is CSVKTTMRAEAFF. CDR3 bases: TGCAGCGTGAAGACGACCATGCGGGCTGAAGCTTTCTTT.

In this sample, this clonotype turned up a few times. The J gene is TRBJ2-1, the V gene TRBV6-2 or TRBV6-3; D remains ambiguous. CDR1 is MNHEY and CDR2 is SVGEGT in the germline V gene. This CDR3 has 14 residues. The V and J ends lost 7 bases and 6 bases respectively, with 16 bases between them. CDR3 region: CASTLLGYLNEQFF. CDR3 sequence (DNA): TGTGCCAGCACTTTACTTGGTTACCTCAATGAGCAGTTCTTC.

There are a few counts of this clonotype. The chain joins TRBV12-3 or TRBV12-4 to TRBJ2-6; 12 positions agree with TRBD2. The CDR3 contains 18 residues. Trimming took 4 bases from V and 3 from J; bases not matched to a gene: 7. CDR3 region: CASSSSTSGRYGANVLTF. DNA of the CDR3: TGTGCCAGCAGTTCGTCGACTAGCGGGAGATATGGGGCCAACGTCCTGACTTTC.

This clonotype was observed a few times. The chain joins TRBV20-1 to TRBJ1-5, with no clear D. The germline V and J ends were trimmed by 2 bases and 0 bases, with 17 bases remaining between them. CDR3 size: 17 residues. Germline V gene sequence: CDR1 DFQATT, CDR2 SNEGSKA (reference sequence). The CDR3 loop reads CSARLPLDFYSNQPQHF. The CDR3 nucleotides are TGCAGTGCTAGACTCCCACTGGACTTTTATAGCAATCAGCCCCAGCATTTT.

The rearrangement links TRBV7-9 to TRBJ2-1; maybe TRBD2 (6 bases). CDR3 length: 17 residues. The germline gives CDR1 SEHNR, CDR2 FQNEAQ (reference sequence). The germline V and J ends were trimmed by 5 bases and 6 bases, with 23 bases remaining between them. The CDR3, as DNA: TGTGCCAGCAGCACTAGTGTAGGTACTAGCTCGGCCAATGAGCAGTTCTTC. This encodes CASSTSVGTSSANEQFF.

The table lists this clonotype with many counts. The genes are TRBV24-1 and TRBJ2-3; 10 nucleotides agree with TRBD1. CDR1 is KGHDR, CDR2 SFDVKD, per germline. The CDR3 is made up of 16 amino acids. With 2 bases clipped from V and 5 bases from J, the junction kept 6 bases outside the gene matches. The CDR3 region is CATSDSGTGDEDTQYF. The CDR3 bases are TGTGCCACCAGTGATTCCGGGACAGGGGACGAAGATACGCAGTATTTT.

The table lists this clonotype with many counts. The genes are TRBV14 and TRBJ2-3, with 8 bases identical to TRBD1. V shed 0 bases, J shed 5 bases, and the junction held 10 bases outside the gene matches. This CDR3 spans 17 amino acids. CDR1 is SGHDN and CDR2 is FVKESK in the germline V gene. In nucleotides, the CDR3 is TGTGCCAGCAGCCAAGATTTGGGCAGGGGGCTGAAAGATACGCAGTATTTT. Its protein is CASSQDLGRGLKDTQYF.

This clonotype was counted many times. Sequence at one end of the junction differs from germline and may be a read error. The chain is built from TRBV19 and TRBJ2-1, with D perhaps assigned TRBD1 or TRBD2 (6 bases each). In germline, CDR1 is LNHDA, CDR2 SQIVND (reference sequence). The length of the CDR3 is 12 residues. This CDR3 is CASSPEGETLGF. The DNA for the CDR3 is TGTGCCAGTAGTCCGGAGGGGGAGACGTTGGGTTTC.

This clonotype was counted a few times. This chain joins TRBV7-8 and TRBJ2-5, with TRBD1 identical over 7 bases. The germline V gene has CDR1 SGHVS and CDR2 FQNEAQ. CDR3 length: 15 residues. The V and J ends lost 1 base and 3 bases, in that order; junction bases with no gene match: 5. CDR3 region: CASSLGVGGEETQYF. The CDR3, as DNA: TGTGCCAGCAGCTTAGGAGTAGGGGGCGAAGAGACCCAGTACTTC.

This clonotype was detected only a few times. This chain joins TRBV12-3 or TRBV12-4 and TRBJ2-1; D perhaps matches TRBD2 (6 bases). V lost 8 bases and J 14 bases, leaving 16 bases between the germline ends. CDR3 length: 11 amino acids. The CDR3 nucleotides read TGTGCCAGCCGCGACAGTCGGGGGAAGTTCTTC. Translation: CASRDSRGKFF.

J is TRBJ2-7 and V is TRBV6-2 or TRBV6-3; 10 bases are shared with TRBD2. This CDR3 contains 18 residues. CDR1 and CDR2 from the germline V gene are MNHEY and SVGEGT. The V gene end was trimmed by 6 bases and the J gene end by 1 base; junction bases not matched to a gene: 15. The CDR3: CASSSGPRTSGRSYEQYF. In DNA, the CDR3 is TGTGCCAGCAGCTCGGGCCCCCGGACTAGCGGACGATCCTACGAGCAGTACTTC.

This clonotype was recorded many times. The J gene is TRBJ1-5, the V gene TRBV12-3 or TRBV12-4; tentatively, D is TRBD1 (5 bases). Trimming stripped 6 bases from V and 2 bases from J, with 20 bases between. The CDR3 has 17 amino acids. The DNA of the CDR3 is TGTGCCAGCAGCCATATAATTTTCAGGGATGGCAATCAGCCCCAGCATTTT. This encodes CASSHIIFRDGNQPQHF.

This rearrangement joins TRBV30 to TRBJ1-4, with unresolved D. This CDR3 is 13 amino acids long. V was shortened by 8 bases and J by 4 bases, with 14 bases between the two germline ends. Germline assignment: CDR1 GTSNPN and CDR2 SVGIG (reference sequence). The CDR3 protein is CAAAGEINEKLFF. In nucleotides, the CDR3 is TGTGCCGCCGCCGGGGAGATTAATGAAAAACTGTTTTTT.

This clonotype was found a few times. The V and J genes are TRBV4-3 and TRBJ2-1; 8 bases fit TRBD1. The CDR3 spans 17 residues. With 2 bases clipped from V and 3 bases from J, the junction kept 9 bases outside the gene matches. Germline V gene sequence: CDR1 LGHNA, CDR2 YSLEER. The CDR3 region is CASSQLTGTGVYNEQFF. CDR3 coding DNA: TGCGCCAGCAGCCAACTTACCGGGACAGGAGTCTACAATGAGCAGTTCTTC.

This rearrangement joins TRBV29-1 to TRBJ2-1; TRBD2 agrees at 11 bases. This CDR3 contains 16 residues. J lost 9 bases, V lost 7 bases, and 17 bases had no gene match. Germline V gene sequence: CDR1 SQVTM, CDR2 ANQGSEA. The CDR3 protein is CSAPPGLAALIGEQFF. In DNA, the CDR3 is TGCAGCGCCCCTCCGGGACTAGCGGCCTTAATTGGTGAGCAGTTCTTC.

This clonotype was observed many times. The chain has TRBV28 and TRBJ1-5, with unresolved D. The germline gives CDR1 MDHEN, CDR2 SYDVKM. The CDR3 has 19 amino acids. Trimming pared 2 bases from V and 5 bases from J, leaving 25 bases between. The CDR3 nucleotides read TGTGCCAGCAGTTTAGGGCGGGCAGGACCCTTTCTCCAATATCAGCCCCAGCATTTT. Its protein product is CASSLGRAGPFLQYQPQHF.

The V and J genes are TRBV7-3 and TRBJ1-2; the D is unclear. CDR1 is SGHTA and CDR2 is FQGTGA in the germline V gene. There are 17 residues in the CDR3. V was pared by 0 bases and J by 0 bases, with 14 bases between. This CDR3 is CASSLTGRGSANYGYTF. The CDR3 DNA reads as TGTGCCAGCAGCTTAACGGGTCGGGGATCGGCTAACTATGGCTACACCTTC.